A selection of T cell receptor beta chains follows, all from one sample in a study of blood T cells in healthy people across ages. TCRdb processed the 5' RACE reads anew with MiXCR; each CDR3 protein has one entry. Here the sample spans more than 600,000 distinct CDR3 sequences, 20% to 25% being singletons. These data were also reused for a study on T cells of mothers and their children.

Sequencing input: blood. These receptors came from a boy aged 5-17 years in good health. Each CDR3 is given with its conserved first and last residue. Fields, in order: V gene, J gene, D gene, clone size, CDR3 DNA, CDR3 protein. A D gene is named only where the DNA matches it firmly. Size tells how often a clone was seen (once, few, many) or the class of an expanded clone, and some rows leave it out.

>TRBV6-1|TRBJ2-5|TRBD2|once
TGTGCCAGCAGTGGGTTGACTAGCGGGAATGGGGAGACCCAGTACTTC
CASSGLTSGNGETQYF
>TRBV28|TRBJ1-2|TRBD1|few
TGTGCCAGCAGACCCCGGGACAGCTACTATGGCTACACCTTC
CASRPRDSYYGYTF
>TRBV7-8|TRBJ2-6|.|few
TGTGCCAGCAGCTGGGAGCCCGCGGCCAACGTCCTGACTTTC
CASSWEPAANVLTF
>TRBV7-9|TRBJ2-5|TRBD2|.
TGTGCCAGCAGCTCGAAGCGGGGGGACCAAGAGACCCAGTACTTC
CASSSKRGDQETQYF
>TRBV5-5|TRBJ2-1|.|few
TGTGCCAGCAGCTTCACCGGGACCACCTACAATGAGCAGTTCTTC
CASSFTGTTYNEQFF
>TRBV29-1|TRBJ1-2|.|.
TGCAGCGTCCTAAGGGGGGACTATGGCTACACCTTC
CSVLRGDYGYTF
>TRBV6-5|TRBJ1-1|.|few
TGTGCCAGCAGTTACCCGGGCCTAGAAGCTTTCTTT
CASSYPGLEAFF
>TRBV7-9|TRBJ1-2|.|few
TGTGCCAGCAGCTTATCCACGGAGGGATCGTTTGGCTACACCTTC
CASSLSTEGSFGYTF
>TRBV7-8|TRBJ2-5|.|.
TGTGCCAGCAGCTTAGGCCTAGGGGTTTTGGAGACCCAGTACTTC
CASSLGLGVLETQYF
>TRBV5-1|TRBJ2-5|TRBD2|.
TGCGCCAGCCGCTACCGACTAGCGGGGACAGAGACCCAGTACTTC
CASRYRLAGTETQYF
>TRBV27|TRBJ2-1|.|few
TGTGCCAGCAGTTCCTTGACAGCTCGCCAGTTCTTC
CASSSLTARQFF
>TRBV6-4|TRBJ2-5|TRBD2|.
TGTGCCAGCAGTGTGAGCGGGGGGACCCAAGAGACCCAGTACTTC
CASSVSGGTQETQYF
>TRBV20-1|TRBJ1-2|.|few
TGCAGCCCTAATGGCTACGCCTTC
CSPNGYAF
>TRBV5-1|TRBJ2-2|.|.
TGCGCCAGCAGCTTATCTCGGCTAGCGACCGGGGAGCTGTTTTTT
CASSLSRLATGELFF
>TRBV6-2/TRBV6-3|TRBJ2-7|TRBD1|.
TGTGCCAGCAGTTATATCCCCGGACAGGGGAGACCCGAGCAGTACTTC
CASSYIPGQGRPEQYF
>TRBV27|TRBJ2-6|.|.
TGTGCCAGCAGGATAACGAGCTCTGGGGCCAACGTCCTGACTTTC
CASRITSSGANVLTF
>TRBV12-3/TRBV12-4|TRBJ1-4|.|.
TGTGCCAGCCAATTCGGGATTAGTGAAAAACTGTTTTTT
CASQFGISEKLFF